This record concerns one T cell receptor beta chain sequence. Its target is unknown. Only cases whose brain tissue showed the highest T cell transcript signatures were sequenced. At least one anti-epileptic drug was given before surgery. This record belongs to a study of brain T cells in children with intractable seizures. Study-wide results and limits: Absence of clones before surgery may stem from lower sequencing depth. Patients' HCMV serostatus was unknown; virus specificity rests on CDR3 similarity alone.

This CDR3 is 13 amino acids long. Germline CDR1 SGHTA, CDR2 FQGNSA. V lost 1 base to trimming and J lost 4 bases, with 8 bases between them. TCRdb's copy holds only in-frame clones and misses some; the assay was immunoSEQ multiplex PCR. The sample includes approximately 110,000 clones, 94% seen only once; the top ten take 3.5% to 4%. This sample comprised peripheral blood, obtained at surgery. The rearrangement uses TRBV7-2 and TRBJ2-7; D is unclear. The clonotype originates from a boy younger than two with hemimegalencephaly and intractable seizures. DNA for the CDR3: TGTGCCAGCAGCTTAGTTGCGGAATACGAGCAGTACTTC. It encodes CASSLVAEYEQYF.